A single TCR beta chain is shown here with its context. As processed by the authors: The authors estimated nucleated cell counts from reference gene primer amplification. Sequenced by immunoSEQ multiplex PCR; TCRdb stores in-frame clones only, minus some. Clonal size and the V and J genes are those of that table, whereas D and trimming came from the DNA. The sample contains about 58,000 clones, roughly four fifths of which appear only once. The V gene's germline CDR1 is SGHVS and CDR2 FNYEAQ. The V end was cut by 4 bases, the J end by 5 bases, with 8 bases between. The CDR3 runs to 13 residues. This record comes from a study of blood T cell repertoires in COVID-19. Study in general: The United States, Italy and Spain were the sources of the acute and convalescent COVID-19 samples. T cells, B-cell-depleted T cells, or PBMCs provided the cDNA or gDNA that served as material.

Seattle cases were enrolled at active infection and followed longitudinally. Sequenced sample: peripheral blood. The clonotype originates from a man aged 60-69 years with COVID-19, enrolled during active disease. The chain employs TRBV7-6 and TRBJ2-2, with a possible D match to TRBD2 (5 bases). CDR3 amino acids: CASSSRVTGELFF. The CDR3 DNA reads TGTGCCAGCAGCTCGAGGGTAACCGGGGAGCTGTTTTTT.